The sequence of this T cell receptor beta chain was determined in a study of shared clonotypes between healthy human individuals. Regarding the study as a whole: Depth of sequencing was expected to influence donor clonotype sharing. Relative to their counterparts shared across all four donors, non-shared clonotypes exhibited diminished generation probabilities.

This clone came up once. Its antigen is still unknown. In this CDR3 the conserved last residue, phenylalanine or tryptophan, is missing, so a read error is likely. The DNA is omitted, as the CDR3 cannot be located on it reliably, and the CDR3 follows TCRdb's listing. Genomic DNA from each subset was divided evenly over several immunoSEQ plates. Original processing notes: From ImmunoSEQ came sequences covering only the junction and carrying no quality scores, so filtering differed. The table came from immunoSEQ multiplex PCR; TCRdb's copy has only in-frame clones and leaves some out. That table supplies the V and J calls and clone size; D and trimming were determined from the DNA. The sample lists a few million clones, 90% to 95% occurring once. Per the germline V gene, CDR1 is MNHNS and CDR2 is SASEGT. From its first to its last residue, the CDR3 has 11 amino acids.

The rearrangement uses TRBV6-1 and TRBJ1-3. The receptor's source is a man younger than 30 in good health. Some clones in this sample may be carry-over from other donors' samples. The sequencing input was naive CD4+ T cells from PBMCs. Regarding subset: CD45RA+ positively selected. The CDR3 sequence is CASSDPGQADL.